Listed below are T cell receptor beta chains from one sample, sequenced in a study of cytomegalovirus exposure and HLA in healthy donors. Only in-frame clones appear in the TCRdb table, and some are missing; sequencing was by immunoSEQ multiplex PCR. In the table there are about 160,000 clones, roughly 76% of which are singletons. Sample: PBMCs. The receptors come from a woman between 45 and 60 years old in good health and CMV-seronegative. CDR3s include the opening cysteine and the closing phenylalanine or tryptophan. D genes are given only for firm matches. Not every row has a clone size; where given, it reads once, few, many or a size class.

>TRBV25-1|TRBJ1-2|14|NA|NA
CASSDVRWKDGYTF
TGTGCCAGCAGTGATGTCAGGTGGAAGGATGGCTACACCTTC
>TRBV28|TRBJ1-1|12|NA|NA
CASSGPGFEAFF
TGTGCCAGCAGTGGACCGGGATTTGAAGCTTTCTTT
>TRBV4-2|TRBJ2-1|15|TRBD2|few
CASSGGLAGLNEQFF
TGTGCCAGCAGCGGTGGACTAGCGGGTCTGAATGAGCAGTTCTTC
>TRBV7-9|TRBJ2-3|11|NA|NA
CASSYEDTQYF
TGTGCCAGCAGCTATGAGGATACGCAGTATTTT
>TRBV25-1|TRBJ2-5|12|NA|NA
CASSEFQTQQYF
TGTGCCAGCAGTGAATTTCAGACACAGCAGTACTTC
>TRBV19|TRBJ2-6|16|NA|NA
CASSYGADSGANVLTF
TGTGCCAGTAGTTATGGGGCCGACTCTGGGGCCAACGTCCTGACTTTC
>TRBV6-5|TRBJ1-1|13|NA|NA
CASRPNRNTEAFF
TGTGCCAGCAGACCAAACAGGAACACTGAAGCTTTCTTT
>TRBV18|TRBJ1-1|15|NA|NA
CASSPPNRQNTEAFF
TGTGCCAGCTCACCACCGAACAGACAGAACACTGAAGCTTTCTTT
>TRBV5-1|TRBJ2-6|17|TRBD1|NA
CASSPGQVGSGANVLTF
TGCGCCAGCAGCCCCGGACAGGTGGGGTCTGGGGCCAACGTCCTGACTTTC
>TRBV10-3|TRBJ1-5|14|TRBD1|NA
CAISTGGSDQPQHF
TGTGCCATCAGTACAGGGGGGTCAGATCAGCCCCAGCATTTT
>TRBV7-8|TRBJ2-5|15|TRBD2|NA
CASSSLSGSQETQYF
TGTGCCAGCAGCTCCCTTAGCGGGAGCCAAGAGACCCAGTACTTC
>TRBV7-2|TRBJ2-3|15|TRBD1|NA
CASSVYSGTANTQYF
TGTGCCAGCAGCGTATACTCCGGGACAGCAAATACGCAGTATTTT
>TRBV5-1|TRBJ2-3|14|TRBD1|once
CASSSGTGKDTQYF
TGCGCCAGCAGCTCTGGGACAGGGAAAGATACGCAGTATTTT
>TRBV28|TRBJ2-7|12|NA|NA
CASREGAYEQYF
TGTGCCAGCAGGGAAGGGGCCTACGAGCAGTACTTC
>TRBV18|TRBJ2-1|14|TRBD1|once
CASSPDRGLLEQFF
TGTGCCAGCTCCCCAGACAGGGGGTTGCTTGAGCAGTTCTTC
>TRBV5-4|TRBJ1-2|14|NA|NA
CARNYDRFNYGYTF
TGTGCCAGAAACTATGACAGGTTCAACTATGGCTACACCTTC
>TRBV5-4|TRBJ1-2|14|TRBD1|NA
CASSSDRVNYGYTF
TGTGCCAGCAGCTCGGACAGGGTAAACTATGGCTACACCTTC
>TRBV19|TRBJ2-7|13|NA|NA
CASSLPGTYEQYF
TGTGCCAGTAGTCTTCCAGGGACCTACGAGCAGTACTTC
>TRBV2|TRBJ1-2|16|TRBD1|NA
CASSPSSGQISKGYTF
TGTGCCAGCAGTCCTTCCTCGGGACAGATTTCGAAGGGCTACACCTTC
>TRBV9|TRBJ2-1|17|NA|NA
CASTSAGGPSSYNEQFF
TGTGCCAGCACCTCAGCTGGCGGGCCGAGCTCCTACAATGAGCAGTTCTTC
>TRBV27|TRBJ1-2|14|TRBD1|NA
CASSLSGQGNGYTF
TGTGCCAGCAGTTTATCGGGACAGGGAAATGGCTACACCTTC
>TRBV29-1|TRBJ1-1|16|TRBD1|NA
CSVEAPGQGKTTEAFF
TGCAGCGTTGAAGCACCGGGACAGGGGAAAACCACTGAAGCTTTCTTT
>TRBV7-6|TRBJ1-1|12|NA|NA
CASSHLNTEAFF
TGTGCCAGCAGCCACCTAAACACTGAAGCTTTCTTT
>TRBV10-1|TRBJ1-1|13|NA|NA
CASIRSRRTEAFF
TGCGCCAGCATCAGGTCCCGACGGACTGAAGCTTTCTTT
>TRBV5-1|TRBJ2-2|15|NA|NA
CASSSDTSVAGELFF
TGCGCCAGCAGCTCTGACACCTCAGTGGCCGGGGAGCTGTTTTTT
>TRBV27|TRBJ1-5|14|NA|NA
CASSPSEGYQPQHF
TGTGCCAGCAGTCCCTCGGAGGGGTATCAGCCCCAGCATTTT
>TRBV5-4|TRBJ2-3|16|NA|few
CASSKGTRLGVDTQYF
TGTGCCAGCAGCAAGGGGACTCGCTTAGGGGTAGATACGCAGTATTTT
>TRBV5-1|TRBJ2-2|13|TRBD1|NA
CASSLQGSGELFF
TGCGCCAGCAGCTTACAGGGGTCCGGGGAGCTGTTTTTT
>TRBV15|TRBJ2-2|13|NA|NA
CATNNLRAGELFF
TGTGCCACCAACAACCTGAGGGCCGGGGAGCTGTTTTTT
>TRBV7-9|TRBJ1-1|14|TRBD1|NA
CASSSTGGRTEAFF
TGTGCCAGCAGCTCGACAGGGGGCAGGACTGAAGCTTTCTTT
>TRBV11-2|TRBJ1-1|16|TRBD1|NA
CASSFRGTGKNTEAFF
TGTGCCAGCAGCTTCCGAGGGACAGGGAAGAACACTGAAGCTTTCTTT